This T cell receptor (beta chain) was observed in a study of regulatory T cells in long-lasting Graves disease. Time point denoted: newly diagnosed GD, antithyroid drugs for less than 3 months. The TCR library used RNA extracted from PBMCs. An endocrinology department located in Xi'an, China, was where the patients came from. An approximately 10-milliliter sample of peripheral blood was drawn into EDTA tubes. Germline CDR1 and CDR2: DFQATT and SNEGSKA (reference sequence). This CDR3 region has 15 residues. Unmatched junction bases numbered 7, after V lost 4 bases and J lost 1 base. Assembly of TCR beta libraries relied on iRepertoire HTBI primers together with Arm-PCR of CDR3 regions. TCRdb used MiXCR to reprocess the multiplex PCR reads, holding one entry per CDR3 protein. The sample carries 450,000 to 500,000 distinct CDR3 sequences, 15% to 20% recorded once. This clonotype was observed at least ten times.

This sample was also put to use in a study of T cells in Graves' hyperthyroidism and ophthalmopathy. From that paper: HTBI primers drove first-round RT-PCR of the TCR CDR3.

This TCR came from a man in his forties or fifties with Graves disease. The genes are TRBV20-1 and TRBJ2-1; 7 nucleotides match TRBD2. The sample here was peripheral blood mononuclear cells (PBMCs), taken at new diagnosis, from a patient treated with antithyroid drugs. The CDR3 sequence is CSANLASGSYNEQFF. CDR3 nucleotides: TGCAGTGCTAATTTGGCTAGCGGATCCTACAATGAGCAGTTCTTC.